This TCR beta chain was identified in a study of T-cell reconstitution after alpha-beta-depleted transplantation in children. The V and J ends lost 3 bases and 5 bases respectively, with 11 bases between them. The germline V gene has CDR1 LGHDT and CDR2 YNNKEL (reference sequence). The CDR3 loop spans 14 amino acids. This clonotype has ten or more counts. It was with unique molecular identifiers that the TCRbeta library was prepared. In TCRdb, the PCR reads were re-called with MiXCR into one record per CDR3 protein. Among 250,000 to 350,000 distinct CDR3 sequences, roughly 9.5% were seen once, and the ten largest hold 10%.

The specimen comprised PBMCs from the stem cell graft donor, sampled from the stem cell graft. The chain couples TRBV3-1 to TRBJ2-1, with no clear D. The TCR sequence derives from a human donor who donated a stem cell graft to a child with SCID. For the CDR3, the DNA is TGTGCCAGCAGCCACTCTGGCGCGCACAATGAGCAGTTCTTC. Protein sequence: CASSHSGAHNEQFF.